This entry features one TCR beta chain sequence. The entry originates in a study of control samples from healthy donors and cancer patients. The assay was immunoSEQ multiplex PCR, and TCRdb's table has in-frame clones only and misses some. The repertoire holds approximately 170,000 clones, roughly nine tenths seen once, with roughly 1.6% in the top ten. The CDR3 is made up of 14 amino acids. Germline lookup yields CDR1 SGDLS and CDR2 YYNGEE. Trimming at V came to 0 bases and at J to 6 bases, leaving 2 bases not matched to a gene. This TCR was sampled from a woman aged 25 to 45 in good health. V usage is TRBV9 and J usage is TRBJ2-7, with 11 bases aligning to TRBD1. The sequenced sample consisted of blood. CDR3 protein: CASSVVGTGGEQYF. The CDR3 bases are TGTGCCAGCAGCGTAGTAGGGACAGGGGGCGAGCAGTACTTC.